Listed here is a single T cell receptor (beta chain). This clone was picked up one time. This clone's antigen is unknown. There are no base qualities to consult, and no much larger clone falls within one base. TCRbeta CDR3 regions were amplified from genomic DNA by means of the immunoSEQ Assay, a bias-controlled multiplex PCR. The authors' analysis ran thus. The number of nucleated cells in each sample was estimated from the amplification of reference gene primers within the assay. Sequence reads were collapsed and filtered to measure the absolute abundance of every unique TCRbeta CDR3 rearrangement. Productive Simpson clonality was computed per sample as the square root of Simpson's diversity index over productive rearrangements. TCRdb carries this immuneACCESS record with in-frame sequences only. Its versions omit some clonotypes, under half of them owing to an unresolved V gene in the studies checked, with the rest unexplained. The V and J calls and clone size are taken from that table; D and trimming were inferred from the DNA. In this sample the table shows approximately 350,000 clones, 85% to 90% of which occur a single time. The ten largest make up less than 1.2% of the sample.

These data are taken from a study of blood T cell repertoires in COVID-19 (dated by TCRdb to 2019 to 2021). In the study overall: Samples from collaborators originated in the United States, Italy and Spain and spanned both the acute and convalescent phases of COVID-19. The material from the prospective study consisted of cDNA or gDNA derived from T cells, B-cell-depleted T cells, or PBMCs. Deeply sampled blood TCRbeta repertoires from subjects exposed to, actively infected with, or recovered from COVID-19 were included in the dataset. HLA class I and class II types, where available, came from metadata supplied by the sample provider rather than from assay-based typing. The repertoires were made available in a free public database intended to serve as a resource for research on the immune response to SARS-CoV-2. Samples came from the ongoing ImmuneRACE study (first 160 participants) plus 1,254 subjects from 6 global collaborators. Nearly every sample came with metadata listing a de-identified subject ID, COVID-19 status, age in years and sex. The research as a whole found: How much clinical and demographic metadata was included differed by source and by participant, and the metadata was provided uncurated.

Participants in the prospective study were aged roughly 18 to 89 years, lived in 20 to 30 United States geographic areas, and enrolled through a virtual design. To assign participants to cohorts, the prospective study relied on clinical history that participants themselves reported in a screening survey and a study questionnaire. For ImmuneRACE Cohort 3, a participant was defined as recovered based on two consecutive negative NP/OP PCR tests, clearance by a healthcare professional, or resolution of symptoms. Mobile phlebotomists in the prospective study collected whole blood, serum and a nasopharyngeal or oropharyngeal swab from every participant. Additional blood draws and questionnaires over an approximately 2-month period could optionally be provided by prospective study participants. Before DNA extraction, blood samples from the prospective study were shipped at room temperature or frozen.

Sequencing input: PBMCs or T cells enriched from blood (not recorded which). This TCR was recovered from a man aged 18 to 30 who had recovered from COVID-19.

The DNA sequence is as follows: TGTGCCTCCGGGACAGGGAATAAGCACGAGCAGTACTTC. Its protein reads: CASGTGNKHEQYF. The chain is encoded by TRBV3-1 (or the pseudogene TRBV3-2) joined to TRBJ2-7; 9 central bases correspond to TRBD1. Trimming leaves V shorter by 11 bases and J shorter by 5 bases, with the junction holding 10 bases beyond the gene matches. For CDR1 and CDR2, the germline V gene (reference sequence) lists LGHDT and YNNKEL. The CDR3 measures 13 amino acids from cysteine to phenylalanine. Only the CDR3 DNA stays, 39 bases, in frame from base 1.